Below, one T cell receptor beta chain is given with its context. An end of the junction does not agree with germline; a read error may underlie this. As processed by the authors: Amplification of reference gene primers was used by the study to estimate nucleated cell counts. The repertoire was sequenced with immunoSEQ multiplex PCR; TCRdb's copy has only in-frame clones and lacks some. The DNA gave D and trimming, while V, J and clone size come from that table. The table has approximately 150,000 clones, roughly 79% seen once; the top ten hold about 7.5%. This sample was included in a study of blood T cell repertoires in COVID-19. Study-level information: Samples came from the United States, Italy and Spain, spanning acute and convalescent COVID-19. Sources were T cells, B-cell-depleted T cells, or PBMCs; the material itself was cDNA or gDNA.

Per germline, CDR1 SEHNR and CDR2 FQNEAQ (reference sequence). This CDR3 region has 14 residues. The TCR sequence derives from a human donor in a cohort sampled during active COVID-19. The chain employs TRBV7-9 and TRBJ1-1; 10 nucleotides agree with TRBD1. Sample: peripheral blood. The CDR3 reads CASRKGQGNAEAFF. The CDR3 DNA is TGTGCCAGCAGAAAGGGACAGGGGAACGCTGAAGCTTTCTTT.